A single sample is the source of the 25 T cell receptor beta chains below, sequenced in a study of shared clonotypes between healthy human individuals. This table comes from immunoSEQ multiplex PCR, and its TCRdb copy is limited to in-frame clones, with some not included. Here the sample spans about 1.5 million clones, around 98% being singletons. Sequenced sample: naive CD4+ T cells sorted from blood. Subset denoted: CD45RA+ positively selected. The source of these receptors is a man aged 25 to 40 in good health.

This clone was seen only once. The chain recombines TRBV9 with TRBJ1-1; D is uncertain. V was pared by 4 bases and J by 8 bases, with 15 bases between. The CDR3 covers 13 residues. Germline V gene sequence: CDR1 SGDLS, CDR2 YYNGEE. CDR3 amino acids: CASSPDSSREAFF. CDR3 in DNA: TGTGCCAGCAGCCCCGATTCGAGCAGGGAAGCTTTCTTT.

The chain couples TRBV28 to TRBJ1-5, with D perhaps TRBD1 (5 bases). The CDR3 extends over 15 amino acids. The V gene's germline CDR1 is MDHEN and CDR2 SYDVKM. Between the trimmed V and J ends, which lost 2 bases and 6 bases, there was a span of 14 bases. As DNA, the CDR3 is TGTGCCAGCAGTTTAAACAGGCCCGGAGGTCAGCCCCAGCATTTT. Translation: CASSLNRPGGQPQHF. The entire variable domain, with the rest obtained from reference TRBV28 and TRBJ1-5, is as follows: DVKVTQSSRYLVKRTGEKVFLECVQDMDHENMFWYRQDPGLGLRLIYFSYDVKMKEKGDIPEGYSVSREKKERFSLILESASTNQTSMYLCASSLNRPGGQPQHFGDGTRLSIL.

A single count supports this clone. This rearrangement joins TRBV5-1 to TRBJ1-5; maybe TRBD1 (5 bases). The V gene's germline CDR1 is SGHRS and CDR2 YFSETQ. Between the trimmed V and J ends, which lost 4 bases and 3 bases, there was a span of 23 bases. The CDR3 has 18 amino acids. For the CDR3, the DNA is TGCGCCAGCAGCCCCACGTGGGGGGGAGACGTAGTCAATCAGCCCCAGCATTTT. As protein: CASSPTWGGDVVNQPQHF.

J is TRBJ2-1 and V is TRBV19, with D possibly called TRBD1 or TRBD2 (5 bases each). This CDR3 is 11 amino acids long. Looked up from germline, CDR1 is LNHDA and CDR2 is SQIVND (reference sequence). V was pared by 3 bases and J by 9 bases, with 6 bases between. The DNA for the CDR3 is TGTGCCAGTAGTATGGGACCTGAGCAGTTCTTC. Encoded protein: CASSMGPEQFF.

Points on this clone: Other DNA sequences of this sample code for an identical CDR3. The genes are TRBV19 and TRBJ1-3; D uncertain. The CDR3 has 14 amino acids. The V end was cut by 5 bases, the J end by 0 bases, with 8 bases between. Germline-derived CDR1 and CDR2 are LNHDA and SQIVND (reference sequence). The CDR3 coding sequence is TGTGCCAGTAGTTCCGGCACCTCTGGAAACACCATATATTTT. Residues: CASSSGTSGNTIYF.

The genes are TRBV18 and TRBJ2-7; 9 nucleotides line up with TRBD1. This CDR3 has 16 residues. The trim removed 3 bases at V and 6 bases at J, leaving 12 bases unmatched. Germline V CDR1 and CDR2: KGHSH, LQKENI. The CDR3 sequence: CASSPGQGNLWGEQYF. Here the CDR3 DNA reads TGTGCCAGCTCACCGGGACAGGGAAACCTCTGGGGCGAGCAGTACTTC.

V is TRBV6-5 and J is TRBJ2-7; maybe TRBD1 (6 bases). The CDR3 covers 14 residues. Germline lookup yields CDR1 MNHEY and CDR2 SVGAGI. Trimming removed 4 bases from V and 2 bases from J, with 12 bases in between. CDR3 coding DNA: TGTGCCAGCAGTTCCTCCGGGACACCCTACGAGCAGTACTTC. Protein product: CASSSSGTPYEQYF.

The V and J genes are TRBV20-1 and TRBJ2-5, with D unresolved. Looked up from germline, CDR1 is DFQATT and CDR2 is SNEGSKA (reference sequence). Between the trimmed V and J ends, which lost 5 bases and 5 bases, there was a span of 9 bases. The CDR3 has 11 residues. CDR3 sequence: CSALEEETQYF. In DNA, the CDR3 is TGCAGTGCTCTAGAGGAGGAGACCCAGTACTTC.

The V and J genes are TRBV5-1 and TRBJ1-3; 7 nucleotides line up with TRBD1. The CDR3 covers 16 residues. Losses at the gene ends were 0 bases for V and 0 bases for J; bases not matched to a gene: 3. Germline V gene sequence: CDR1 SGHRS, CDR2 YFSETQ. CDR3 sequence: CASSLVDRSSGNTIYF. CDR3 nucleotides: TGCGCCAGCAGCTTGGTGGACAGGAGCTCTGGAAACACCATATATTTT.

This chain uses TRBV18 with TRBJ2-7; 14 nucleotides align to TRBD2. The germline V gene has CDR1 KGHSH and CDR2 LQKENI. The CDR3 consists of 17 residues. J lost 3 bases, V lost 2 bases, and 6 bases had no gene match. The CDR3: CASSPRLAGGKGYEQYF. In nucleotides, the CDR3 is TGTGCCAGCTCACCAAGACTAGCGGGAGGGAAGGGCTACGAGCAGTACTTC. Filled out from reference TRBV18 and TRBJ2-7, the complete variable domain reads NAGVMQNPRHLVRRRGQEARLRCSPMKGHSHVYWYRQLPEEGLKFMVYLQKENIIDESGMPKERFSAEFPKEGPSILRIQQVVRGDSAAYFCASSPRLAGGKGYEQYFGPGTRLTVT.

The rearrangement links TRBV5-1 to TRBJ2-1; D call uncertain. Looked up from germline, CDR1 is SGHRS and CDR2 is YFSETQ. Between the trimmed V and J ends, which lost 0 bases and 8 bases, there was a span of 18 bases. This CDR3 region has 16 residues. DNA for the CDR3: TGCGCCAGCAGCTTGGCCATTGGTCAGGCTTGGTATGAGCAGTTCTTC. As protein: CASSLAIGQAWYEQFF.

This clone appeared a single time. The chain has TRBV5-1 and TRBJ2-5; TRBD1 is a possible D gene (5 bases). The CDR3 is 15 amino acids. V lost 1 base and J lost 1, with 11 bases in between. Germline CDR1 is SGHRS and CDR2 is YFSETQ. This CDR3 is CASSLTVRAQETQYF. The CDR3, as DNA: TGCGCCAGCAGCTTGACGGTCAGGGCCCAAGAGACCCAGTACTTC. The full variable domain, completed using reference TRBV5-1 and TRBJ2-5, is KAGVTQTPRYLIKTRGQQVTLSCSPISGHRSVSWYQQTPGQGLQFLFEYFSETQRNKGNFPGRFSGRQFSNSRSEMNVSTLELGDSALYLCASSLTVRAQETQYFGPGTRLLVL.

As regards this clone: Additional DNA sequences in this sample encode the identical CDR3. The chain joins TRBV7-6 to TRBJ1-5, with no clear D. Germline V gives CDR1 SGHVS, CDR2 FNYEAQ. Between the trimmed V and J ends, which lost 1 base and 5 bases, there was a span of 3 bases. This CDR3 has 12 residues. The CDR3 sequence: CASSLVDQPQHF. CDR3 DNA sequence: TGTGCCAGCAGCTTAGTGGATCAGCCCCAGCATTTT.

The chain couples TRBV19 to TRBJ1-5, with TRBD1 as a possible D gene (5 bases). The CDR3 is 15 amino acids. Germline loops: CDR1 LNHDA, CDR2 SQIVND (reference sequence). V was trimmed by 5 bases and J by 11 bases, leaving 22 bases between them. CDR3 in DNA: TGTGCCAGTAGTCTTACCCCCGGGACGGCCCATTCCCAGCATTTT. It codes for CASSLTPGTAHSQHF.

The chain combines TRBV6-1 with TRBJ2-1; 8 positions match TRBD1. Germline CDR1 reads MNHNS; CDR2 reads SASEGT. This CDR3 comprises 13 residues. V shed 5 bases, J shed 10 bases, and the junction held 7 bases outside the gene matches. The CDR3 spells CASSILGTGEQFF. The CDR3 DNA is TGTGCCAGCAGTATTCTCGGGACAGGCGAGCAGTTCTTC.

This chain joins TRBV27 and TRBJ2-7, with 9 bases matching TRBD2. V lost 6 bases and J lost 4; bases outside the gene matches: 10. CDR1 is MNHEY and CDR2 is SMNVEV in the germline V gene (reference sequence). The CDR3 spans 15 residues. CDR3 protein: CASRKPGLAGYEQYF. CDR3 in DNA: TGTGCCAGCAGAAAACCGGGACTAGCAGGATACGAGCAGTACTTC.

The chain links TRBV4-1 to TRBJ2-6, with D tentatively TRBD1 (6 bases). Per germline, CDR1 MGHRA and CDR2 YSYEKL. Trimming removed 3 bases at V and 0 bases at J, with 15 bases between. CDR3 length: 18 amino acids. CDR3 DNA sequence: TGCGCCAGCAGCCATATGGGGGCCCTGGGCTCTGGGGCCAACGTCCTGACTTTC. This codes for CASSHMGALGSGANVLTF.

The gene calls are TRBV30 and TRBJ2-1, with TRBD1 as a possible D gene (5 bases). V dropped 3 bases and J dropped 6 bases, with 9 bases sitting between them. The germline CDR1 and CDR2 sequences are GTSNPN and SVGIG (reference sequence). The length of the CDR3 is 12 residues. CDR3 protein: CAWRGQGNEQFF. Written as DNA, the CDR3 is TGTGCCTGGAGAGGGCAGGGCAATGAGCAGTTCTTC. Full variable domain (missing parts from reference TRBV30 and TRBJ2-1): SQTIHQWPATLVQPVGSPLSLECTVEGTSNPNLYWYRQAAGRGLQLLFYSVGIGQISSEVPQNLSASRPQDRQFILSSKKLLLSDSGFYLCAWRGQGNEQFFGPGTRLTVL.

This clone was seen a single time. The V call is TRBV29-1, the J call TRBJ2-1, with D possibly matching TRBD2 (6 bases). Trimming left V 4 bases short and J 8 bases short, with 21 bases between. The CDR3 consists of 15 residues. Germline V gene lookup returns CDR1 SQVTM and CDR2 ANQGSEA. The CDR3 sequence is CSVVPSVPRTHEQFF. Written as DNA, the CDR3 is TGCAGCGTTGTCCCTAGCGTGCCCCGAACCCATGAGCAGTTCTTC.

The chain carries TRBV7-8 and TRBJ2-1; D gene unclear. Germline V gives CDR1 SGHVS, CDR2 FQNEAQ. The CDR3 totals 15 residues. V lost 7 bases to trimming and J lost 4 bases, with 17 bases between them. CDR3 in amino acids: CASNKGEREYNEQFF. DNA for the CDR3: TGTGCCAGCAACAAGGGCGAGCGAGAGTACAATGAGCAGTTCTTC. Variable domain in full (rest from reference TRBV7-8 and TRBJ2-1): GAGVSQSPRYKVAKRGQDVALRCDPISGHVSLFWYQQALGQGPEFLTYFQNEAQLDKSGLPSDRFFAERPEGSVSTLKIQRTQQEDSAVYLCASNKGEREYNEQFFGPGTRLTVL.

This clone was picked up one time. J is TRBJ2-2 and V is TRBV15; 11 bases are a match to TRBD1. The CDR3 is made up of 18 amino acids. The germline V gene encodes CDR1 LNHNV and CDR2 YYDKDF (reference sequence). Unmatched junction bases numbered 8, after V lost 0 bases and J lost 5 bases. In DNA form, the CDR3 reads TGTGCCACCAGCAGAGATCGGTGGGACAGGGGGATAACCGGGGAGCTGTTTTTT. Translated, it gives CATSRDRWDRGITGELFF.

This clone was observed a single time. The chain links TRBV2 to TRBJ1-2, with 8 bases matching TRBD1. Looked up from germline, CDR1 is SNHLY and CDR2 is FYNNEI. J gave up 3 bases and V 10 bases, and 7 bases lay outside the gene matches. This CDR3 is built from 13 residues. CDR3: CAKGQGEDYGYTF. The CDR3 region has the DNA TGTGCCAAAGGACAGGGCGAGGACTATGGCTACACCTTC.

DNA of the CDR3: TGTGCCAGCAGTGGCGGGGGGTTCAACAATGAGCAGTTCTTC. It translates to CASSGGGFNNEQFF. The rearrangement links TRBV25-1 to TRBJ2-1, with 8 bases fitting TRBD2. The CDR3 extends over 14 amino acids. Germline V gene data show CDR1 as MGHDK and CDR2 as SYGVNS. With 4 bases clipped from V and 5 bases from J, the junction kept 4 bases outside the gene matches. The full variable domain, rest sourced from reference TRBV25-1 and TRBJ2-1, is EADIYQTPRYLVIGTGKKITLECSQTMGHDKMYWYQQDPGMELHLIHYSYGVNSTEKGDLSSESTVSRIRTEHFPLTLESARPSHTSQYLCASSGGGFNNEQFFGPGTRLTVL.

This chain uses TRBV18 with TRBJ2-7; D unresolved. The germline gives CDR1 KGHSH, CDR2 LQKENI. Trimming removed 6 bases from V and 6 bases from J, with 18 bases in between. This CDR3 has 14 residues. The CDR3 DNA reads TGTGCCAGCTCGCCTCTAGACAACTCAGGCGAGCAGTACTTC. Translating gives CASSPLDNSGEQYF. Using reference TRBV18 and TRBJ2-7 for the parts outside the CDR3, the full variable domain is NAGVMQNPRHLVRRRGQEARLRCSPMKGHSHVYWYRQLPEEGLKFMVYLQKENIIDESGMPKERFSAEFPKEGPSILRIQQVVRGDSAAYFCASSPLDNSGEQYFGPGTRLTVT.

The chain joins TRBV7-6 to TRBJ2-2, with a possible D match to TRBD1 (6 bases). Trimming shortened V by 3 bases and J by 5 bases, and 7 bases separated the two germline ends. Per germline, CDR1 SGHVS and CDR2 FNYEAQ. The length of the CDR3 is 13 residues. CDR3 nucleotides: TGTGCCAGCAGCTTCACAGGGACCGGGGAGCTGTTTTTT. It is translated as CASSFTGTGELFF.